This TCR beta chain was observed in a study of T cell responses to AZD1222 COVID-19 vaccine. The length of the CDR3 is 14 residues. V was clipped by 2 bases and J by 0 bases, with 7 bases between them. Germline-derived CDR1 and CDR2 are MNHEY and SVGAGI. TCRdb keeps only in-frame clones here, not all; method: immunoSEQ multiplex PCR. This sample has about 100,000 clones; around nine tenths occur once, and the top ten carry about 5%. This clone was recorded only once. This sequence originates from an adult who received the AZD1222 COVID-19 vaccine. V is TRBV6-5 and J is TRBJ1-1, with a tentative D call TRBD1 (6 bases). The sample was peripheral blood, taken 28 days after the second AZD1222 dose. The CDR3 region has the DNA TGTGCCAGCAGTTACGGGGGCATGAACACTGAAGCTTTCTTT. It yields the protein CASSYGGMNTEAFF.